These 8 T cell receptor beta chains were sequenced from one sample in a study of identical twins. MiXCR, applied by TCRdb to the 5' RACE reads, yields one record per CDR3 protein. The sample includes about 720,000 distinct CDR3 sequences, 8.5% to 9.5% of them seen just once. This sample also belongs to another study, concerning yellow fever vaccine responses in identical twins.

The specimen was PBMCs. The receptors here all came from a young woman in good health.

This clonotype was detected a few times. This chain uses TRBV29-1 with TRBJ2-3, with D perhaps matching TRBD1 or TRBD2 (6 bases each). Germline CDR1 reads SQVTM; CDR2 reads ANQGSEA. CDR3 length: 13 residues. The CDR3 loop reads CSATGTSTDTQYF. CDR3 coding DNA: TGCAGTGCTACAGGGACTAGCACAGATACGCAGTATTTT.

This clonotype was observed at least ten times. The J gene is TRBJ2-4, the V gene TRBV12-3 or TRBV12-4, with a weak D call TRBD2 (5 bases). The CDR3 runs to 17 residues. V was pared by 6 bases and J by 5 bases, with 23 bases between. In nucleotides, the CDR3 is TGTGCCAGCAGCCTAAACACCGGACGGAGGAGCGAAAACATTCAGTACTTC. This encodes CASSLNTGRRSENIQYF.

This clonotype was recorded once. Just one base apart from a much larger clone, this may be a read error. The chain has TRBV11-2 and TRBJ2-1; D unresolved. Germline CDR1 and CDR2: SGHAT and FQNNGV. Trimming cost V 5 bases and J 7 bases, with 21 bases left between them. The CDR3 has 16 amino acids. CDR3 coding DNA: TGTGCCAGCAGCCCGGCCTTCGGGTGCGTGTATAATGAGCAGTTCTTC. It translates to CASSPAFGCVYNEQFF.

The rearrangement joins TRBV6-2 or TRBV6-3 to TRBJ2-1; TRBD2 agrees at 8 bases. The CDR3 is 15 amino acids. CDR1 MNHEY and CDR2 SVGEGT come from the germline V gene. Losses at the gene ends were 6 bases for V and 0 bases for J; bases not matched to a gene: 4. The CDR3 nucleotides are TGTGCCAGCAGAAGCGGGGGCCTCTCCTACAATGAGCAGTTCTTC. It codes for CASRSGGLSYNEQFF.

This chain connects TRBV4-2 to TRBJ2-7, with 13 positions matching TRBD2. The CDR3 spans 15 residues. The junction had 3 bases not matched to a gene; V was cut back by 4 bases and J by 3 bases. Germline V gene sequence: CDR1 LGHNA, CDR2 YNFKEQ. In DNA form, the CDR3 reads TGTGCCAGCAGCCTCAGACTAGCGGGGGGCTACGAGCAGTACTTC. It yields the protein CASSLRLAGGYEQYF.

V is TRBV6-1 and J is TRBJ2-2; 10 bases are shared with TRBD2. The CDR3 runs 16 residues. V lost 6 bases and J lost 0; bases outside the gene matches: 4. Germline CDR1 MNHNS, CDR2 SASEGT. This CDR3 is CASRSTSGANTGELFF. The CDR3 coding sequence is TGTGCCAGCAGAAGTACTAGCGGGGCGAACACCGGGGAGCTGTTTTTT.

This chain connects TRBV24-1 to TRBJ2-2; D is ambiguous. Trimming pared 5 bases from V and 0 bases from J, leaving 9 bases between. This CDR3 is built from 15 residues. CDR1 is KGHDR and CDR2 is SFDVKD in the germline V gene. Here the CDR3 reads CATSVSRSNTGELFF. The CDR3 DNA reads as TGTGCCACCAGTGTATCCAGATCGAACACCGGGGAGCTGTTTTTT.

The CDR3 bases are TGTGCCAGCAGGGGACAGGGGATGATGGCAGATACGCAGTATTTT. Translation gives CASRGQGMMADTQYF. This chain links TRBV12-3 or TRBV12-4 with TRBJ2-3; TRBD1 matches 10 bases. V lost 6 bases, J lost 4 bases, and 7 bases stayed unmatched. The CDR3 length is 15 residues.